This entry features one TCR beta chain sequence. What this receptor recognizes is not known. No base qualities exist here, and no much larger clone lies one base off it. TCRbeta CDR3 regions were amplified from genomic DNA by means of the immunoSEQ Assay, a bias-controlled multiplex PCR. Processing in the source paper ran as follows. Within the assay, amplification of reference gene primers was used to estimate how many nucleated cells each sample contained. To quantify the absolute abundance of each unique TCRbeta CDR3 rearrangement, sequence reads were collapsed and filtered. For each sample, productive Simpson clonality was calculated as the square root of Simpson's diversity index across productive rearrangements. TCRdb mirrors the immuneACCESS table, restricted to in-frame sequences. Some clones are absent from its copies; in checked studies, under half trace to an unresolved V gene, and the reason for the others is unknown. From that table come the V and J calls and clone size; the DNA was used to work out D and trimming. The sample contains fewer than 15,000 clones, about 90% of them found a single time. The ten largest clones capture more than 20% of the sample.

The entry originates in a study of blood T cell repertoires in COVID-19 (dated by TCRdb to the early 2020s). Regarding the research as a whole: Samples covering the acute and convalescent phases of COVID-19 were provided by collaborators in the United States, Italy and Spain. The material from the prospective study consisted of cDNA or gDNA derived from T cells, B-cell-depleted T cells, or PBMCs. Deeply sampled blood TCRbeta repertoires from subjects exposed to, actively infected with, or recovered from COVID-19 were included in the dataset. A freely available public database, intended as a resource for researchers studying the immune response to SARS-CoV-2, is where the repertoires were released. The samples were drawn from the first 160 participants of the ongoing ImmuneRACE study and from 1,254 subjects provided by 6 global collaborators. Nearly every sample came with metadata listing a de-identified subject ID, COVID-19 status, age in years and sex. Where available, HLA class I and class II types were obtained from metadata supplied by the sample provider rather than from assay-based typing.

Including cysteine and phenylalanine, the CDR3 has 12 amino acids. Here the CDR3 DNA is all that survives: 36 bases in frame from base 1. V was cut back by 8 bases and J by 4 bases, leaving a gap of 11 bases between them. Whole blood was collected in K2EDTA tubes by collaborating institutions according to the institutions' own protocols. For TCRbeta analysis, collaborators shipped samples as frozen whole blood, isolated PBMCs, or DNA extracted from either of those sample types. The research as a whole found: Clinical and demographic metadata were provided uncurated, with the amount varying by source and participant.

The TCR was taken from a human donor with active COVID-19. The donor label of this sample is uncertain. The sequence links TRBV12-3 or TRBV12-4 to TRBJ2-5; TRBD2 is a possible D gene, resting on 6 matching bases. Sequenced: peripheral blood. The nucleotide sequence is TGTGCCAGCGGCGGGGCCGGAGAGACCCAGTACTTC. This codes for CASGGAGETQYF.